This T cell receptor beta chain was captured by sequencing in a study of T cell responses to AZD1222 COVID-19 vaccine. Study-wide results and limits: Repertoire collection took place solely once the T cell response had peaked. The donor group comprised mostly white British people and more females; the analysis possibly underestimated clonal diversity.

Method: immunoSEQ multiplex PCR; TCRdb's copy keeps in-frame clones and lacks some. The sample lists about 120,000 clones, over 75% occurring once. With regard to this clone: Its antigen is still unknown.

This CDR3 is 17 amino acids long. The V end was cut by 0 bases, the J end by 2 bases, with 14 bases between. Germline V lookup: CDR1 SGHTA, CDR2 FQGTGA. The V gene is TRBV7-3, the J gene TRBJ2-1, with D possibly matching TRBD1 (5 bases). The source material was peripheral blood, sampled on day 0 of MenACWY control vaccination. The clonotype originates from an adult in good health. CDR3 sequence: CASSLTSGQGPYNEQFF. CDR3 DNA: TGTGCCAGCAGCTTAACGTCAGGGCAGGGCCCCTACAATGAGCAGTTCTTC.